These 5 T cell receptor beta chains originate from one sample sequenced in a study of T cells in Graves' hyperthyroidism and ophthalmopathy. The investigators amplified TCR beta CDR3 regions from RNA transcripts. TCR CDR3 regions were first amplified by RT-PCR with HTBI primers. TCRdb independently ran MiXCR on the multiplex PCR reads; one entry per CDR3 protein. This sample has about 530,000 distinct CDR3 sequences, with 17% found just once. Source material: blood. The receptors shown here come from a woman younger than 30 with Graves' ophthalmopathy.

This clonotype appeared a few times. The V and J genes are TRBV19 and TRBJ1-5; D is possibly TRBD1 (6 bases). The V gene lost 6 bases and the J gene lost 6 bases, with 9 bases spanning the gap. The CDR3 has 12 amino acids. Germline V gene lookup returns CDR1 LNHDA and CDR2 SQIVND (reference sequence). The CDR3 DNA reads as TGTGCCAGTAGAAGGGGGGCTCAGCCCCAGCATTTT. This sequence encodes CASRRGAQPQHF.

The DNA of the CDR3 is TGTGCCAGTAGTATGGATTTTCTGGCTAGCGGGGGTTCCTACGAGCAGTACTTC. It codes for CASSMDFLASGGSYEQYF. The chain is built from TRBV19 and TRBJ2-7; 10 bases align to TRBD2. The CDR3 has 18 amino acids. CDR1 and CDR2 from the germline V gene are LNHDA and SQIVND (reference sequence). V dropped 3 bases and J dropped 1; count of bases not matched to a gene: 12.

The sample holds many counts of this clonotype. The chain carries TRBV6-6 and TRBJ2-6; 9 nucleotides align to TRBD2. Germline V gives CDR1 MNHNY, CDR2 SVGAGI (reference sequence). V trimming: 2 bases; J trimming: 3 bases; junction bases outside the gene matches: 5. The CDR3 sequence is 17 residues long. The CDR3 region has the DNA TGTGCCAGCAGTTACGGGGCGGGGGGGCTTGGGGCCAACGTCCTGACTTTC. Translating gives CASSYGAGGLGANVLTF.

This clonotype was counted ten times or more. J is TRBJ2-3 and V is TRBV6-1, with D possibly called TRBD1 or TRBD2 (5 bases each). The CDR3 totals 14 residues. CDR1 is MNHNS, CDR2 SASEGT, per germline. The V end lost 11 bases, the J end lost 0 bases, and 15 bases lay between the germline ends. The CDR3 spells CALGAYSSTDTQYF. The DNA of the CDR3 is TGTGCCCTCGGGGCATACTCTAGCACAGATACGCAGTATTTT.

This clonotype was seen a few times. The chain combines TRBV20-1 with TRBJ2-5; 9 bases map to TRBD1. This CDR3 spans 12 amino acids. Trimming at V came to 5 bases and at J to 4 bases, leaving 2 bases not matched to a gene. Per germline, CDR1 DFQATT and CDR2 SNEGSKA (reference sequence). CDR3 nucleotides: TGCAGTGCTCGGACAGGGGTAGAGACCCAGTACTTC. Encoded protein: CSARTGVETQYF.